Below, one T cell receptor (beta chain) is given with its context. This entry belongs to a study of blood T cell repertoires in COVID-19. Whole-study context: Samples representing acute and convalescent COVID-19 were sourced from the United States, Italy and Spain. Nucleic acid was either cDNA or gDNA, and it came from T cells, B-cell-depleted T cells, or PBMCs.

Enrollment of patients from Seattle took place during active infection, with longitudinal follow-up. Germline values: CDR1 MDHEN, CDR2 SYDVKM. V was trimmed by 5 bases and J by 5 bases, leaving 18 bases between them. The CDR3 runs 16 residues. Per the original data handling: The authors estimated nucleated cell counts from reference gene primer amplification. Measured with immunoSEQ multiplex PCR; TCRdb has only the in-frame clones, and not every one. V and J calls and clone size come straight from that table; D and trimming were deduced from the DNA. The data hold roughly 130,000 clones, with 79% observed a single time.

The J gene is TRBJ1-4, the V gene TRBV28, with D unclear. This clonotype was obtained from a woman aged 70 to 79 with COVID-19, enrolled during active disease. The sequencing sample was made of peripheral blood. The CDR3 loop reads CASSPPPRPRNEKLFF. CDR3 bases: TGTGCCAGCAGTCCTCCGCCCCGTCCGAGAAATGAAAAACTGTTTTTT.